This TCR beta chain derives from a study of T cells in Graves' hyperthyroidism and ophthalmopathy. What was amplified from RNA transcripts were TCR beta CDR3 regions. Carried out on the TCR CDR3, a first-round RT-PCR used the HTBI primer set. TCRdb ran MiXCR on the multiplex PCR reads and lists one entry per CDR3 protein. This sample carries some 270,000 distinct CDR3 sequences, about 25% of them seen once, and the ten largest clones take approximately 35%. In the ophthalmopathy cohort, Clinical Activity Score was at least 3, NOSPECS grade at least 4, and duration under 3 months. The TCR was taken from a woman in her thirties or forties with Graves' ophthalmopathy. The sequencing input was blood.

The CDR3 region is CASSQGVWGGARHGELFF. The CDR3 DNA sequence: TGCGCCAGCAGCCAAGGGGTCTGGGGGGGCGCTCGGCACGGGGAGCTGTTTTTT. The rearrangement uses TRBV4-1 and TRBJ2-2; tentatively, D is TRBD2 (7 bases). The CDR3 runs to 18 residues. Looked up from germline, CDR1 is MGHRA and CDR2 is YSYEKL. With 1 base removed from V and 7 bases from J, the gap between germline ends came to 22 bases.